This T cell receptor beta chain appears in the sequencing data of a study of a mutant IDH1 vaccine in newly diagnosed glioma. Time point given: week 5, during vaccination. Each dose delivered 300 ug of mutant IDH1 20-mer peptide subcutaneously with imiquimod. New WHO grade 3 or 4 astrocytomas that were IDH1-mutant and ATRX-lost occurred in the donors. Remarks on this clone: The antigen is undetermined.

Profiling relied on immunoSEQ multiplex PCR, and the TCRdb table lists in-frame clones only, not all of them. This table has about 51,000 clones, roughly 78% appearing once. This specimen consisted of PBMCs, obtained from a glioma patient whose treatment included an IDH1 peptide vaccine. This TCR was recovered from a man in his forties or fifties with glioma.

CDR3 sequence reads: CASSLAGTDTQYF. In nucleotides, the CDR3 is TGCGCCAGCAGCTTGGCCGGCACAGATACGCAGTATTTT. The chain is built from TRBV5-1 and TRBJ2-3, with no clear D. The V end was cut by 0 bases, the J end by 1 base, with 3 bases between. The CDR3 runs to 13 residues. The germline V gene has CDR1 SGHRS and CDR2 YFSETQ.